This record looks at one T cell receptor beta chain sequence and its context. The data originate from a study of blood T cell repertoires in COVID-19. Study details: COVID-19 samples from acute and convalescent phases originated in the United States, Italy and Spain. The analysed material was cDNA or gDNA that came from T cells, B-cell-depleted T cells, or PBMCs.

Enrollment of patients from Seattle took place during active infection, with longitudinal follow-up. Original processing methods: Researchers report that nucleated cell counts were estimated from reference gene primer amplification. TCRdb keeps only in-frame clones here, not all; method: immunoSEQ multiplex PCR. V and J calls and clone size are copied from that table; D and trimming were computed from the DNA. The sample yields roughly 200,000 clones, 81% seen once. Between the trimmed V and J ends, which lost 0 bases and 2 bases, there was a span of 13 bases. CDR3 length: 17 residues. Germline-derived CDR1 and CDR2 are LGHNA and YNFKEQ.

This receptor was identified in a woman between 40 and 55 years old with COVID-19, enrolled during active disease. V and J are TRBV4-2 and TRBJ2-2, with a tentative D call TRBD2 (7 bases). Sequenced: peripheral blood. The CDR3 sequence is CASSQDRGTTNTGELFF. CDR3 nucleotide sequence: TGTGCCAGCAGCCAAGATAGGGGGACTACTAACACCGGGGAGCTGTTTTTT.